This T cell receptor beta chain stems from a study of STAT3 mutations in large granular lymphocyte leukemia. Study at large: More than half of T-LGLL patients received immunosuppressive therapy. Whole-study findings and limits: In several patients, dominant TCR clone burden exceeded STAT3 mutant burden, suggesting STAT3 mutation arose secondarily. Every T-cell large granular lymphocyte leukemia patient had at least one immunodominant TCR beta clonotype. No sample exists from the first appearance of each clone.

This clone was seen only once. As yet, its antigen is unknown. TCRbeta libraries averaged around 39,000 productive templates per sample. Profiling relied on immunoSEQ multiplex PCR, and the TCRdb table lists in-frame clones only, not all of them. The repertoire consists of almost 25,000 clones, with 94% occurring once and the leading ten covering more than 6%. Germline loops: CDR1 KGHSH, CDR2 LQKENI. The CDR3 has 12 amino acids. V was cut by 3 bases and J by 4 bases, with 7 bases left in between. The chain links TRBV18 to TRBJ2-7; D unclear. Sample: peripheral blood mononuclear cells. The TCR was taken from a man between 40 and 49 years old with T-cell large granular lymphocyte leukemia. Some clones in this sample may be carry-over from other donors' samples. CDR3 coding DNA: TGTGCCAGCTCACCCAACGGATACGAGCAGTACTTC. Amino acid sequence: CASSPNGYEQYF.